The 16 T cell receptor beta chains below come from one sample, sequenced in a study of regulatory T cells in long-lasting Graves disease (dated by TCRdb to 2020 to 2023). The library was prepared using multiplex PCR. The reads were generated on an Illumina HiSeq 4000. To build TCR beta libraries, CDR3 regions were amplified by Arm-PCR using iRepertoire HTBI primers. Starting from the raw public reads, TCRdb applied fastp trimming at Q25, assembled clones with MiXCR and retained in-frame beta chains. Records with the same CDR3 protein are collapsed into one entry carrying the most frequent genes and DNA. This sample is represented by 510,000 or so distinct CDR3 sequences; more than 10% of them were singletons. The ten largest clones capture roughly 8.9% of the sample. The time point label, read with the paper, signifies: newly diagnosed GD, antithyroid drugs for less than 3 months. For both TCR sequencing and RNA sequencing, RNA was extracted from PBMCs in TRIzol.

These same data were also listed under a study on T cells in Graves' hyperthyroidism and ophthalmopathy.

The starting material was peripheral blood mononuclear cells (PBMCs), obtained at new diagnosis, from a patient treated with antithyroid drugs. The receptors were gathered from a woman in her twenties or thirties with Graves disease. Donor details come from another sample of the same person, matched by shared clones.

This clonotype was counted ten times or more. The gene calls are TRBV7-2 and TRBJ2-7; 7 nucleotides line up with TRBD2. CDR3 length equals 15 residues. The germline V gene encodes CDR1 SGHTA and CDR2 FQGNSA. V lost 1 base and J lost 4; bases outside the gene matches: 7. The CDR3 reads CASSLERLAAYEQYF. The CDR3 region has the DNA TGTGCCAGCAGCTTAGAACGCCTAGCGGCATACGAGCAGTACTTC.

This clonotype appeared many times. The chain uses TRBV24-1 and TRBJ2-1; D call uncertain. The germline CDR1 and CDR2 sequences are KGHDR and SFDVKD. The CDR3 covers 13 residues. Between the trimmed V and J ends, which lost 4 bases and 7 bases, there was a span of 10 bases. CDR3 protein: CATSEDPGNEQFF. The CDR3 DNA follows: TGTGCCACCAGTGAGGACCCTGGGAATGAGCAGTTCTTC.

This clonotype was counted ten times or more. The chain couples TRBV19 to TRBJ1-5; D call uncertain. The V end lost 3 bases, the J end lost 3 bases, and 6 bases lay between the germline ends. The germline V gene has CDR1 LNHDA and CDR2 SQIVND (reference sequence). There are 13 residues in the CDR3. CDR3 coding DNA: TGTGCCAGTAGTATCGAATTCAATCAGCCCCAGCATTTT. Its translation: CASSIEFNQPQHF.

This clonotype was detected many times. The chain employs TRBV11-2 and TRBJ2-3; D is unclear. CDR1 is SGHAT, CDR2 FQNNGV, per germline. Deletions cut 5 bases from V and 9 bases from J, with 6 bases between. The CDR3 extends over 10 amino acids. The CDR3 spells CASSQATQYF. The CDR3 bases are TGTGCCAGCAGCCAAGCCACGCAGTATTTT.

In its sample, this clonotype was seen many times. This chain links TRBV27 with TRBJ2-1, with 14 nucleotides matching TRBD2. The CDR3 length is 16 residues. CDR1 is MNHEY, CDR2 SMNVEV, per germline (reference sequence). V trimming: 4 bases; J trimming: 8 bases; junction bases outside the gene matches: 7. DNA of the CDR3: TGTGCCAGCAGTTGGGGACTAGCGGGAGATCTCGATGAGCAGTTCTTC. Protein: CASSWGLAGDLDEQFF.

A word on this clonotype: At one end, the junction sequence differs from germline, possibly due to a read error. This chain uses TRBV20-1 with TRBJ1-6; D might be TRBD1 (6 bases). The CDR3 sequence is 14 residues long. Per germline, CDR1 DFQATT and CDR2 SNEGSKA (reference sequence). CDR3 sequence: CSARETGYNSPLRF. CDR3 nucleotides: TGCAGTGCTAGAGAAACAGGGTATAATTCACCCCTCCGCTTT.

This clonotype was recorded many times. This chain links TRBV3-1 with TRBJ2-1; D possibly corresponds to TRBD2 (6 bases). The V and J ends lost 5 bases and 9 bases respectively, with 23 bases between them. Germline values: CDR1 LGHDT, CDR2 YNNKEL (reference sequence). The CDR3 has 16 residues. The chain's CDR3 is CASSETPGLYLSEQFF. DNA of the CDR3: TGTGCCAGCAGCGAAACTCCGGGACTCTACTTGTCTGAGCAGTTCTTC.

This clonotype was seen a single time. The V and J genes are TRBV7-2 and TRBJ2-7, with unresolved D. The V end lost 1 base, the J end lost 0 bases, and 7 bases lay between the germline ends. The CDR3 is made up of 14 amino acids. CDR1 is SGHTA and CDR2 is FQGNSA in the germline V gene. The CDR3 reads CASSLESVSYEQYF. CDR3 sequence (DNA): TGTGCCAGCAGCTTAGAATCGGTCTCCTACGAGCAGTACTTC.

Many counts were recorded for this clonotype. The rearrangement joins TRBV28 to TRBJ2-7; D gene uncertain. There are 15 residues in the CDR3. V was shortened by 0 bases and J by 0 bases, with 9 bases between the two germline ends. The germline V gene encodes CDR1 MDHEN and CDR2 SYDVKM. The CDR3 DNA reads TGTGCCAGCAGTTTATGTCAAAAGTGCTCCTACGAGCAGTACTTC. Protein sequence: CASSLCQKCSYEQYF.

This clonotype was seen many times. CDR3 region: CASSLAEGTYEQYF. In DNA form, the CDR3 reads TGTGCCAGCAGCTTAGCCGAGGGGACCTACGAGCAGTACTTC. This chain connects TRBV7-9 to TRBJ2-7; D is possibly TRBD1 or TRBD2 (5 bases each). The CDR3 totals 14 residues. V was trimmed by 0 bases and J by 2 bases, leaving 8 bases between them. Germline CDR1 SEHNR, CDR2 FQNEAQ (reference sequence).

This clonotype has at least ten counts. The chain has TRBV11-2 and TRBJ2-1, with D perhaps given as TRBD1 or TRBD2 (5 bases each). The length of the CDR3 is 15 residues. Germline lookup yields CDR1 SGHAT and CDR2 FQNNGV. With 0 bases removed from V and 4 bases from J, the gap between germline ends came to 10 bases. The DNA for the CDR3 is TGTGCCAGCAGCTTAGAGGGGGAGAGGTACAATGAGCAGTTCTTC. Encoded protein: CASSLEGERYNEQFF. Variable domain in full (rest from reference TRBV11-2 and TRBJ2-1): EAGVAQSPRYKIIEKRQSVAFWCNPISGHATLYWYQQILGQGPKLLIQFQNNGVVDDSQLPKDRFSAERLKGVDSTLKIQPAKLEDSAVYLCASSLEGERYNEQFFGPGTRLTVL.

As regards this clonotype: With a much larger clone just one base away, this may be a read error. The V and J genes are TRBV11-2 and TRBJ2-7; unclear D gene. Germline loops: CDR1 SGHAT, CDR2 FQNNGV. This CDR3 is 13 amino acids long. CDR3 in amino acids: CASSPPASYEQCF. The CDR3 DNA reads TGTGCCAGCAGCCCCCCCGCTTCCTACGAGCAGTGCTTC.

The V gene is TRBV6-2 or TRBV6-3, the J gene TRBJ2-7, with TRBD2 as a possible D gene (5 bases). Germline V gene lookup returns CDR1 MNHEY and CDR2 SVGEGT. Trimming left V 2 bases short and J 2 bases short, with 16 bases between. The CDR3 loop spans 16 amino acids. CDR3 region: CASSYDGWESPYEQYF. Here the CDR3 DNA reads TGTGCCAGCAGTTACGACGGCTGGGAGAGCCCCTACGAGCAGTACTTC.

This clonotype was found many times. The J gene is TRBJ1-1, the V gene TRBV18; D unclear. V was clipped by 8 bases and J by 0 bases, with 10 bases between them. Germline lookup yields CDR1 KGHSH and CDR2 LQKENI. This CDR3 is 13 amino acids long. CDR3 in amino acids: CASLQSMNTEAFF. The DNA for the CDR3 is TGTGCCAGCCTCCAGTCCATGAACACTGAAGCTTTCTTT.

This clonotype has more than one count but fewer than ten. The chain has TRBV18 and TRBJ2-6; 12 positions match TRBD1. CDR1 and CDR2 (germline): KGHSH, LQKENI. The CDR3 runs to 17 residues. Trimming at V came to 6 bases and at J to 2 bases, leaving 5 bases not matched to a gene. The CDR3 protein is CASSRGTGGAGANVLTF. CDR3 coding DNA: TGTGCCAGCTCTCGAGGGACAGGGGGCGCTGGGGCCAACGTCCTGACTTTC.

This clonotype was seen at least ten times. The rearrangement links TRBV5-1 to TRBJ2-7, with D unresolved. The germline V gene has CDR1 SGHRS and CDR2 YFSETQ. The CDR3 sequence is 18 residues long. The V end lost 0 bases, the J end lost 1 base, and 20 bases lay between the germline ends. The CDR3 loop reads CASSLGRSYGQASYEQYF. The DNA of the CDR3 is TGCGCCAGCAGCTTGGGCAGAAGTTACGGCCAGGCTTCCTACGAGCAGTACTTC.